This T cell receptor (beta chain) was sequenced during a study of T cell clones after liver transplantation. The data were produced by immunoSEQ multiplex PCR, yet TCRdb's version contains in-frame clones alone and is incomplete. The data show about 75,000 clones, 90% seen once. V was cut by 6 bases and J by 8 bases, with 19 bases left in between. The CDR3 totals 14 residues. Germline V gives CDR1 MNHNY, CDR2 SVGAGI (reference sequence). The V call is TRBV6-6, the J call TRBJ1-1; D uncertain. This specimen consisted of CD4+ T cells from blood, obtained before liver transplant. This TCR was recovered from a human donor who received a liver transplant. As DNA, the CDR3 is TGTGCCAGCAGCACGGGAGGCGGACGGGCGGAAGCTTTCTTT. Its translation is CASSTGGGRAEAFF.